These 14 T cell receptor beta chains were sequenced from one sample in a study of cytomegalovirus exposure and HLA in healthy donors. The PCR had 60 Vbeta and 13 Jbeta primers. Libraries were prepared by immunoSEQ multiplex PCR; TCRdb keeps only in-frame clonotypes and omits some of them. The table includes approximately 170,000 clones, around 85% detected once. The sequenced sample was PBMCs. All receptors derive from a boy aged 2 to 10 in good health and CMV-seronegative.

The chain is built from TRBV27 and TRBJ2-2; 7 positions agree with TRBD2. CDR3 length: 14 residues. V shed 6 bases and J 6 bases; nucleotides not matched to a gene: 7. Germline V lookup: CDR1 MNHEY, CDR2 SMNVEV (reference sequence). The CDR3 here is CASSEAGFPGELFF. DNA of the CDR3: TGTGCCAGCAGCGAAGCGGGGTTCCCCGGGGAGCTGTTTTTT.

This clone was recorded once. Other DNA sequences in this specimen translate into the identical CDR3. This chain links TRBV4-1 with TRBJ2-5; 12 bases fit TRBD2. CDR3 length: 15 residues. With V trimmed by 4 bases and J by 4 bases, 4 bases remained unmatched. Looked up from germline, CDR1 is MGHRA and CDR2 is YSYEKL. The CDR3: CASSLLAGGRETQYF. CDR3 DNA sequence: TGCGCCAGCAGCCTGCTAGCGGGAGGGCGAGAGACCCAGTACTTC.

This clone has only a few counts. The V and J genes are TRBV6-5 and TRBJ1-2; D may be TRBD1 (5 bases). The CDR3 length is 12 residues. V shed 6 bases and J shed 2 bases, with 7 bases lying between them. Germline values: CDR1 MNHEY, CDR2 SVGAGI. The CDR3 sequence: CASRGPNYGYTF. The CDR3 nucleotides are TGTGCCAGCAGGGGGCCCAACTATGGCTACACCTTC.

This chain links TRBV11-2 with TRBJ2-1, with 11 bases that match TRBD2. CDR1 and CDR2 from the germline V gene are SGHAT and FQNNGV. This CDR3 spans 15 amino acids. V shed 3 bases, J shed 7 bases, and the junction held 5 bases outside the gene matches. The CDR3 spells CASSLGLAATNEQFF. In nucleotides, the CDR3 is TGTGCCAGCAGCTTGGGACTAGCGGCCACTAATGAGCAGTTCTTC.

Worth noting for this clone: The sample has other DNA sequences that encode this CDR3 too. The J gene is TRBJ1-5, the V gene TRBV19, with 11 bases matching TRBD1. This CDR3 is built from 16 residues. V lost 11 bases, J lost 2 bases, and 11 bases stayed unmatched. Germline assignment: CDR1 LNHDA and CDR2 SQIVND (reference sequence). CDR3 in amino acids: CASKSGQGGGNQPQHF. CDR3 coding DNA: TGTGCCTCAAAGTCGGGACAGGGGGGAGGCAATCAGCCCCAGCATTTT. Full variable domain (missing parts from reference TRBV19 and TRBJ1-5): DGGITQSPKYLFRKEGQNVTLSCEQNLNHDAMYWYRQDPGQGLRLIYYSQIVNDFQKGDIAEGYSVSREKKESFPLTVTSAQKNPTAFYLCASKSGQGGGNQPQHFGDGTRLSIL.

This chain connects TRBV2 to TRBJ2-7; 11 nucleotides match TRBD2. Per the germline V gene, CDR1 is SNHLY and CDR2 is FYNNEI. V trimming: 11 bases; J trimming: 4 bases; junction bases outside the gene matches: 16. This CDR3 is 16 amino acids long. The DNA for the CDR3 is TGTGCCGGGAAGACACCAGCCGGGACTAGCGGTTACGAGCAGTACTTC. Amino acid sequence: CAGKTPAGTSGYEQYF.

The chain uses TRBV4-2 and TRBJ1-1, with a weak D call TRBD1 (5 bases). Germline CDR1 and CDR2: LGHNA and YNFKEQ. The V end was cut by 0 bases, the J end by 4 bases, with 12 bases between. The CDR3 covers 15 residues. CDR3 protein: CASSQDRGARTEAFF. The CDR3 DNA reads TGTGCCAGCAGCCAAGATAGGGGCGCCCGCACTGAAGCTTTCTTT.

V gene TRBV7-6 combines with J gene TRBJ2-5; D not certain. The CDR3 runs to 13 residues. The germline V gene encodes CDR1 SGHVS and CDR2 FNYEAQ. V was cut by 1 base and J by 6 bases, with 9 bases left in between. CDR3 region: CASSLESEKTQYF. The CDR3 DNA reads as TGTGCCAGCAGCTTAGAATCGGAGAAGACCCAGTACTTC.

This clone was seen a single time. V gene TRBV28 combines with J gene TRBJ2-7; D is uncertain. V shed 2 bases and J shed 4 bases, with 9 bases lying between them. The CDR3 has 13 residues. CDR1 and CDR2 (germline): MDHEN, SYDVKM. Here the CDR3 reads CASSLGPGYEQYV. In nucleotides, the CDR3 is TGTGCCAGCAGTTTAGGTCCCGGGTACGAGCAGTACGTC.

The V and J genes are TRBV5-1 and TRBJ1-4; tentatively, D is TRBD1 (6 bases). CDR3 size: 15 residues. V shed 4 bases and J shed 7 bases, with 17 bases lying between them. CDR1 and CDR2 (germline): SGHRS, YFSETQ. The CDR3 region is CASSPVFGQPEKLFF. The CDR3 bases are TGCGCCAGCAGCCCGGTCTTCGGACAGCCTGAAAAACTGTTTTTT.

As DNA, the CDR3 is TGTGCCAGCAGAGAGACAGGCTACGAGCAGTACTTC. Translating it yields CASRETGYEQYF. The J gene is TRBJ2-7, the V gene TRBV6-1, with D tentatively TRBD1 (6 bases). V was cut by 6 bases and J by 3 bases, with 9 bases left in between. The CDR3 contains 12 residues. Germline assignment: CDR1 MNHNS and CDR2 SASEGT.

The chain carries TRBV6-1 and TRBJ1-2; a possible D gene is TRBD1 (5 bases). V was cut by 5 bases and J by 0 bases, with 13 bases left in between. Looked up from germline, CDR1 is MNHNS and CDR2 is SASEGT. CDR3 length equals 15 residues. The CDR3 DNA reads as TGTGCCAGCAGTATCCGCGGGGCACCTAACTATGGCTACACCTTC. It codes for CASSIRGAPNYGYTF.

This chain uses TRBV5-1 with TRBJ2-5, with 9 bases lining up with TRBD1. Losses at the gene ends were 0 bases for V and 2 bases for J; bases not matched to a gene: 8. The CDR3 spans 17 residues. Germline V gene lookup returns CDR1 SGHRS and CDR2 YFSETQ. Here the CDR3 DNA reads TGCGCCAGCAGCTTGGGGGGTACGGGACAGGGTCAAGAGACCCAGTACTTC. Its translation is CASSLGGTGQGQETQYF.

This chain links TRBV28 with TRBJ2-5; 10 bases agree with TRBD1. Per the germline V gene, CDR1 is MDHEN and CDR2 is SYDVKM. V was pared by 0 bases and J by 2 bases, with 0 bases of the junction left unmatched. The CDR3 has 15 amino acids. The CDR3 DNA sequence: TGTGCCAGCAGTTTATGGGACAGGGGGCAAGAGACCCAGTACTTC. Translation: CASSLWDRGQETQYF.